Presented here are 31 T cell receptor beta chains from one specimen sequenced in a study of cytomegalovirus exposure and HLA in healthy donors. Researchers ran the PCR with 60 Vbeta and 13 Jbeta primers. Assay: immunoSEQ multiplex PCR; the TCRdb copy retains only in-frame clones and omits some. Here the sample spans tens of thousands of clones, over 75% being singletons. The sequenced sample was PBMCs. Receptor source: a man aged 30-40 years in good health and CMV-seropositive.

The genes are TRBV7-9 and TRBJ2-5; 7 nucleotides line up with TRBD1. There are 14 residues in the CDR3. CDR1 and CDR2 (germline): SEHNR, FQNEAQ (reference sequence). Trimming removed 5 bases from V and 4 bases from J; junction bases left unmatched: 7. Here the CDR3 DNA reads TGTGCCAGCAGCCGGTCATCAGGGGGAGAGACCCAGTACTTC. It encodes CASSRSSGGETQYF.

The V call is TRBV30, the J call TRBJ1-1, with D possibly matching TRBD1 (5 bases). The ends were cut back, 0 bases at V and 8 bases at J, with 31 bases in the middle. Germline V CDR1 and CDR2: GTSNPN, SVGIG (reference sequence). The CDR3 extends over 19 amino acids. The CDR3: CAWSVPNPLVGRRECEAFF. CDR3 bases: TGTGCCTGGAGTGTCCCAAACCCTCTTGTCGGCCGCAGGGAATGCGAAGCTTTCTTT.

This clone showed up just once. The rearrangement joins TRBV27 to TRBJ2-1; TRBD2 aligns across 11 bases. Germline trimming cut 7 bases from V and 4 bases from J; bases unmatched to any gene: 12. This CDR3 is built from 17 residues. Germline V gene sequence: CDR1 MNHEY, CDR2 SMNVEV (reference sequence). CDR3 loop: CASTVSGRAAYYNEQFF. The CDR3 coding sequence is TGTGCCAGCACGGTTAGCGGGAGGGCCGCCTATTACAATGAGCAGTTCTTC.

V usage is TRBV30 and J usage is TRBJ1-4; possibly TRBD1 for D (5 bases). Germline V gene sequence: CDR1 GTSNPN, CDR2 SVGIG (reference sequence). Trimming stripped 2 bases from V and 0 bases from J, with 7 bases between. This CDR3 is 14 amino acids long. In nucleotides, the CDR3 is TGTGCCTGGAGTAGGGGAACAACTAATGAAAAACTGTTTTTT. Protein sequence: CAWSRGTTNEKLFF.

This clone occurred once. The chain employs TRBV30 and TRBJ1-4; tentatively, D is TRBD1 (6 bases). This CDR3 has 15 residues. V was pared by 2 bases and J by 0 bases, with 10 bases between. Looked up from germline, CDR1 is GTSNPN and CDR2 is SVGIG (reference sequence). For the CDR3, the DNA is TGTGCCTGGAGTCAGGGGCCACCAACTAATGAAAAACTGTTTTTT. Translated, it gives CAWSQGPPTNEKLFF.

The chain recombines TRBV29-1 with TRBJ1-2; 7 nucleotides agree with TRBD1. The CDR3 has 12 residues. Trimming at V came to 5 bases and at J to 6 bases, leaving 6 bases not matched to a gene. Germline V gene lookup returns CDR1 SQVTM and CDR2 ANQGSEA. Written as DNA, the CDR3 is TGCAGCGTTCATCTAGGGGGCAATGGCTACACCTTC. This encodes CSVHLGGNGYTF.

The J gene is TRBJ2-7, the V gene TRBV10-3; D may be TRBD1 (5 bases). Germline lookup yields CDR1 ENHRY and CDR2 SYGVKD. V gave up 4 bases and J gave up 6 bases, with 10 bases separating them. The CDR3 is 12 amino acids. CDR3 protein: CAISGDRGEQYF. The CDR3 DNA reads TGTGCCATCAGTGGCGACAGAGGCGAGCAGTACTTC.

This chain links TRBV5-4 with TRBJ2-7; 7 bases align to TRBD1. This CDR3 spans 16 amino acids. Germline CDR1 reads SGHNT; CDR2 reads YYREEE (reference sequence). Trimming at V came to 0 bases and at J to 2 bases, leaving 8 bases not matched to a gene. This chain's CDR3 is CASSLASGTATYEQYF. The CDR3 bases are TGTGCCAGCAGCTTGGCCTCAGGGACAGCAACCTACGAGCAGTACTTC. Supplemented by reference TRBV5-4 and TRBJ2-7, the full variable domain reads ETGVTQSPTHLIKTRGQQVTLRCSSQSGHNTVSWYQQALGQGPQFIFQYYREEENGRGNFPPRFSGLQFPNYSSELNVNALELDDSALYLCASSLASGTATYEQYFGPGTRLTVT.

The chain carries TRBV11-3 and TRBJ2-1, with 7 nucleotides matching TRBD2. The CDR3 extends over 15 amino acids. CDR1 and CDR2 from the germline V gene are SGHNT and YENEEA. Unmatched junction bases numbered 4, after V lost 5 bases and J lost 0 bases. CDR3 sequence (DNA): TGTGCCAGCAGCAAAAGGGAGGGCTCCTACAATGAGCAGTTCTTC. Protein sequence: CASSKREGSYNEQFF.

V gene TRBV19 combines with J gene TRBJ1-5, with unresolved D. The V end was cut by 7 bases, the J end by 5 bases, with 18 bases between. CDR3 size: 15 residues. In germline, CDR1 is LNHDA, CDR2 SQIVND (reference sequence). The CDR3, as DNA: TGTGCCAGTACCCGATCTTCTCGGGTCTATCAGCCCCAGCATTTT. Protein: CASTRSSRVYQPQHF.

Here the CDR3 reads CSGTPGLATDTQYF. CDR3 DNA: TGCAGCGGTACCCCGGGACTAGCAACAGATACGCAGTATTTT. The V call is TRBV29-1, the J call TRBJ2-3, with TRBD2 identical over 9 bases. The germline gives CDR1 SQVTM, CDR2 ANQGSEA. Trimming removed 7 bases from V and 3 bases from J; junction bases left unmatched: 8. CDR3 size: 14 residues.

CDR3 residues: CASSLSAKNSPLHF. DNA for the CDR3: TGCGCCAGCAGCTTGTCAGCGAAAAATTCACCCCTCCACTTT. V and J are TRBV5-1 and TRBJ1-6; no reliable D call. Looked up from germline, CDR1 is SGHRS and CDR2 is YFSETQ. The V end was cut by 1 base, the J end by 7 bases, with 9 bases between. The CDR3 length is 14 residues.

The chain employs TRBV4-3 and TRBJ2-7; 7 bases map to TRBD2. The germline V gene encodes CDR1 LGHNA and CDR2 YSLEER. The CDR3 is 15 residues long. The junction had 7 bases not matched to a gene; V was cut back by 0 bases and J by 5 bases. This chain's CDR3 is CASSQDLGGGNEQYF. CDR3 coding DNA: TGCGCCAGCAGCCAAGATTTGGGGGGAGGGAACGAGCAGTACTTC.

The chain uses TRBV9 and TRBJ1-5, with D possibly matching TRBD1 (6 bases). CDR1 and CDR2 (germline): SGDLS, YYNGEE. CDR3 length: 15 amino acids. The V and J ends lost 2 bases and 4 bases respectively, with 13 bases between them. The CDR3 region has the DNA TGTGCCAGCAGCGTCGCCGGACAGCCGAATCAGCCCCAGCATTTT. It is translated as CASSVAGQPNQPQHF.

This chain joins TRBV15 and TRBJ2-1; 10 nucleotides align to TRBD1. V lost 0 bases and J lost 4; bases outside the gene matches: 0. The CDR3 length is 15 residues. In germline, CDR1 is LNHNV, CDR2 YYDKDF (reference sequence). This CDR3 is CATSREDRGYNEQFF. CDR3 in DNA: TGTGCCACCAGCAGAGAGGACAGGGGGTACAATGAGCAGTTCTTC.

This sequence joins TRBV14 and TRBJ2-7; D may be TRBD2 (7 bases). Germline CDR1 SGHDN, CDR2 FVKESK. CDR3 length: 15 residues. The V and J ends lost 4 bases and 4 bases respectively, with 17 bases between them. DNA for the CDR3: TGTGCCAGCAGCCGGGCCGGGGGGCCACAGTACGAGCAGTACTTC. Translated: CASSRAGGPQYEQYF.

This chain links TRBV5-4 with TRBJ1-6; TRBD1 aligns across 7 bases. CDR1 is SGHNT, CDR2 YYREEE, per germline (reference sequence). The CDR3 runs 15 residues. V was pared by 4 bases and J by 9 bases, with 10 bases of the junction left unmatched. CDR3: CASSRGQVRGSPLHF. Written as DNA, the CDR3 is TGTGCCAGCAGCCGAGGACAGGTTCGGGGTTCACCCCTCCACTTT.

This CDR3 is CASSYSKDRGEQFF. The CDR3 nucleotides are TGTGCCAGCAGTTACTCGAAGGACAGGGGTGAGCAGTTCTTC. This chain connects TRBV6-5 to TRBJ2-1; 9 bases map to TRBD1. This CDR3 comprises 14 residues. The germline V gene has CDR1 MNHEY and CDR2 SVGAGI. The ends lost 0 bases at V and 9 bases at J; junction bases unmatched: 3.

V gene TRBV7-2 combines with J gene TRBJ2-5; 10 bases line up with TRBD2. The V segment lost 4 bases and the J segment 11 bases; nucleotides outside the gene matches: 10. The CDR3 totals 14 residues. CDR1 SGHTA and CDR2 FQGNSA come from the germline V gene. This CDR3 reads CASSSAGGPGEQYF. The CDR3 nucleotides are TGTGCCAGCAGCTCAGCGGGAGGGCCGGGGGAGCAGTACTTC.

This clone was seen just once. V usage is TRBV9 and J usage is TRBJ1-3; maybe TRBD1 (6 bases). Germline V gives CDR1 SGDLS, CDR2 YYNGEE. The V gene lost 3 bases and the J gene lost 6 bases, with 16 bases spanning the gap. This CDR3 region has 15 residues. The CDR3 coding sequence is TGTGCCAGCAGCGCGGACCTCAGGGGTAAAAACACCATATATTTT. It encodes CASSADLRGKNTIYF.

The gene calls are TRBV28 and TRBJ1-5; perhaps TRBD1 as D (6 bases). CDR3 length equals 15 residues. V was shortened by 6 bases and J by 6 bases, with 18 bases between the two germline ends. Germline V gene lookup returns CDR1 MDHEN and CDR2 SYDVKM. This chain's CDR3 is CASRIVVQGGQPQHF. The CDR3 nucleotides are TGTGCCAGCAGGATAGTGGTACAGGGTGGTCAGCCCCAGCATTTT.

The V and J genes are TRBV27 and TRBJ2-7, with TRBD2 matching 7 bases. Germline CDR1 reads MNHEY; CDR2 reads SMNVEV (reference sequence). The CDR3 has 14 residues. The V segment lost 5 bases and the J segment 6 bases; nucleotides outside the gene matches: 10. The CDR3 DNA is TGTGCCAGCAGTCTGCGACTAGCAGGTTCCGAGCAGTACTTC. This gives the protein CASSLRLAGSEQYF.

The chain employs TRBV30 and TRBJ1-1; D might be TRBD1 (5 bases). The CDR3 has 13 amino acids. Germline V CDR1 and CDR2: GTSNPN, SVGIG (reference sequence). The ends were cut back, 7 bases at V and 1 base at J, with 13 bases in the middle. CDR3 nucleotides: TGTGCCTACCTTCCCGGGGGGAACACTGAAGCTTTCTTT. Amino acids: CAYLPGGNTEAFF.

V and J are TRBV27 and TRBJ2-1; D call uncertain. Germline V gene data show CDR1 as MNHEY and CDR2 as SMNVEV (reference sequence). V lost 0 bases and J 9 bases, leaving 6 bases between the germline ends. The CDR3 covers 12 residues. The chain's CDR3 is CASSLSKREQFF. In nucleotides, the CDR3 is TGTGCCAGCAGTTTATCGAAGCGTGAGCAGTTCTTC.

The V call is TRBV12-5, the J call TRBJ2-1; maybe TRBD1 (5 bases). Germline V CDR1 and CDR2: LGHNT, FRNRAP. The CDR3 sequence is 12 residues long. Trimming cost V 2 bases and J 12 bases, with 11 bases left between them. DNA of the CDR3: TGTGCTAGTGGTTTGTCTACAGGAGTGCAGTTCTTC. This sequence encodes CASGLSTGVQFF.

CDR3 nucleotides: TGTGCCAGCAGCCAAGTCGGGACTACGGGCTGGAATGAGCAGTTCTTC. It yields the protein CASSQVGTTGWNEQFF. V usage is TRBV4-2 and J usage is TRBJ2-1; 7 bases align to TRBD2. Losses at the gene ends were 1 base for V and 7 bases for J; bases not matched to a gene: 10. Germline-derived CDR1 and CDR2 are LGHNA and YNFKEQ. This CDR3 is 16 amino acids long.

Regarding this clone: A read error may produce the germline difference seen at one junction end. The chain uses TRBV7-9 and TRBJ1-2; D gene ambiguous. The CDR3 spans 12 residues. The germline V gene encodes CDR1 SEHNR and CDR2 FQNEAQ (reference sequence). CDR3 nucleotide sequence: TGTTCCAGCAGCTCCCTCGGGGTAGACTACACCTTC. It is translated as CSSSSLGVDYTF. Full variable domain (missing parts from reference TRBV7-9 and TRBJ1-2): DTGVSQNPRHKITKRGQNVTFRCDPISEHNRLYWYRQTLGQGPEFLTYFQNEAQLEKSRLLSDRFSAERPKGSFSTLEIQRTEQGDSAMYLCSSSSLGVDYTFGSGTRLTVV.

V and J are TRBV11-3 and TRBJ2-5; tentative D call: TRBD2 (5 bases). The ends were cut back, 3 bases at V and 1 base at J, with 18 bases in the middle. This CDR3 spans 17 amino acids. The germline V gene has CDR1 SGHNT and CDR2 YENEEA. CDR3 residues: CASSFQKGGGGQETQYF. Here the CDR3 DNA reads TGTGCCAGCAGCTTCCAAAAGGGCGGTGGAGGCCAAGAGACCCAGTACTTC.

This chain links TRBV29-1 with TRBJ1-1; D remains ambiguous. The CDR3 runs to 11 residues. Germline V lookup: CDR1 SQVTM, CDR2 ANQGSEA. The CDR3 loop reads CSGEGNTEAFF. The CDR3 nucleotides read TGCAGTGGGGAGGGGAACACTGAAGCTTTCTTT.

The gene calls are TRBV7-3 and TRBJ2-4; weak D call: TRBD1 (6 bases). The CDR3 extends over 15 amino acids. The germline CDR1 and CDR2 sequences are SGHTA and FQGTGA. Trimming left V 0 bases short and J 0 bases short, with 6 bases between. CDR3 sequence reads: CASSLTGGAKNIQYF. The CDR3 bases are TGTGCCAGCAGCTTAACAGGGGGAGCCAAAAACATTCAGTACTTC.

J is TRBJ1-1 and V is TRBV19; D is perhaps TRBD1 (5 bases). The CDR3 runs 16 residues. In germline, CDR1 is LNHDA, CDR2 SQIVND (reference sequence). V lost 1 base and J 5 bases, leaving 17 bases between the germline ends. Written as DNA, the CDR3 is TGTGCCAGTAGTATAGGCCCCGGGGGGGGTAGTACTGAAGCTTTCTTT. Protein product: CASSIGPGGGSTEAFF.